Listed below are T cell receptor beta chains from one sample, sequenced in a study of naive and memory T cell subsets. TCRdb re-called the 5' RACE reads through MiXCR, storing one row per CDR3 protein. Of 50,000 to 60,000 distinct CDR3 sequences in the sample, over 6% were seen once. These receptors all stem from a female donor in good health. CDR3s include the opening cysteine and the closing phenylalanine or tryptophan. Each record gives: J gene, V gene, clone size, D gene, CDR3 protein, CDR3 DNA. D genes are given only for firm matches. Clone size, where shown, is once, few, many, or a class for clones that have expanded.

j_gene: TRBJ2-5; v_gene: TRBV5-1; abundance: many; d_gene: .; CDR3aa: CASSTGAGMAQETQYF; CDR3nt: TGCGCCAGCAGCACTGGTGCAGGGATGGCCCAAGAGACCCAGTACTTC
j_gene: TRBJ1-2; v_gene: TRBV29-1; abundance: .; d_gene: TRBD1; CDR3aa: CSVRTGALYGYTF; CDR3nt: TGCAGCGTCCGGACAGGGGCCCTCTATGGCTACACCTTC
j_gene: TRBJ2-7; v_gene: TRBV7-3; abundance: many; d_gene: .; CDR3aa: CASSLNFGSLYEQYF; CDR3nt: TGTGCCAGCAGCTTAAATTTCGGCAGCCTCTACGAGCAGTACTTC
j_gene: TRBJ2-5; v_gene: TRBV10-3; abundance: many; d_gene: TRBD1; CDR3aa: CAVTRDSRETQYF; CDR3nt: TGTGCCGTCACCCGGGACAGTCGAGAGACCCAGTACTTC
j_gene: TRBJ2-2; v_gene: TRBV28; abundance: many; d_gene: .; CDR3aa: CASSLFNTGELFF; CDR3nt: TGTGCCAGCAGTTTATTTAACACCGGGGAGCTGTTTTTT
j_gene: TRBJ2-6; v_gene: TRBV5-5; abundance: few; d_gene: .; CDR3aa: CASTTSSGANVLTF; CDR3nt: TGTGCCAGCACCACGAGTTCTGGGGCCAACGTCCTGACTTTC
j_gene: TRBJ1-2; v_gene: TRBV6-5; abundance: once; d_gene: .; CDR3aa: CASSYSPASIGDTF; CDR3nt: TGTGCCAGCAGTTACTCGCCGGCCTCTATTGGCGACACCTTC
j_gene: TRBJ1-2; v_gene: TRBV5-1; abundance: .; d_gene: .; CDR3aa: CASSPRSGLDGYTF; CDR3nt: TGCGCCAGCAGCCCGCGGTCAGGGTTGGATGGCTACACCTTC
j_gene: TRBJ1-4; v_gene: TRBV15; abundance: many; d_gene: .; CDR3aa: CATTPGGATNEKLFF; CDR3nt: TGTGCCACCACCCCGGGGGGGGCCACTAATGAAAAACTGTTTTTT
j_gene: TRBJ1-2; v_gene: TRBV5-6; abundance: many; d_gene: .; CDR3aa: CASSFDYGYTF; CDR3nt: TGTGCCAGCAGTTTTGACTATGGCTACACCTTC
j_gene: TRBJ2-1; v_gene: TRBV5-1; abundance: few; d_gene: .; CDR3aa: CASSLECRNEQFF; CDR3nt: TGCGCCAGCAGCTTGGAATGTCGGAATGAGCAGTTCTTC
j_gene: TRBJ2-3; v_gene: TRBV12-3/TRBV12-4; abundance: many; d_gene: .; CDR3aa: CASSSRGVLRDTQYF; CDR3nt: TGTGCCAGCAGTTCAAGGGGGGTACTAAGGGATACGCAGTATTTT
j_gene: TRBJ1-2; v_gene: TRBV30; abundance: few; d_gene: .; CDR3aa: CAWSVGTLANYGYTF; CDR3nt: TGTGCCTGGAGTGTAGGGACTCTAGCTAACTATGGCTACACCTTC
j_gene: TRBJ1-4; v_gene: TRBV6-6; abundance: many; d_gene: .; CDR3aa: CASSGGNEKLFF; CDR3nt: TGTGCCAGCAGTGGCGGGAATGAAAAACTGTTTTTT
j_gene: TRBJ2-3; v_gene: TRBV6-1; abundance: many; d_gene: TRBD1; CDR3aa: CASSEGQHTDTQYF; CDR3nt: TGTGCCAGCAGTGAGGGACAGCACACAGATACGCAGTATTTT
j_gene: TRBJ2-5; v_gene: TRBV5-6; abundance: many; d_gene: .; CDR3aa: CASSLWAGPKTQYF; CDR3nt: TGTGCCAGCAGCCTGTGGGCAGGGCCGAAGACCCAGTACTTC
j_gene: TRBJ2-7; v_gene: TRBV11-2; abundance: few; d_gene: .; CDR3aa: CASSVETGSSYEQYF; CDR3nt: TGTGCCAGCAGCGTAGAAACAGGGTCCTCCTACGAGCAGTACTTC
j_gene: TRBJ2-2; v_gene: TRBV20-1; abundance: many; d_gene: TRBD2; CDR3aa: CSATERGGHTGELFF; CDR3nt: TGCAGTGCAACCGAGCGGGGGGGCCACACCGGGGAGCTGTTTTTT
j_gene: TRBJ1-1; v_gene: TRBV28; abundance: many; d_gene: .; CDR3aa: CASSLEAEMNTEAFF; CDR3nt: TGTGCCAGCAGTTTAGAGGCGGAAATGAACACTGAAGCTTTCTTT
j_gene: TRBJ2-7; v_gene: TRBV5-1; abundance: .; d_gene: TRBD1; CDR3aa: CASSLGGQGYEQYF; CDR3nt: TGCGCCAGCAGCTTGGGGGGACAGGGCTACGAGCAGTACTTC
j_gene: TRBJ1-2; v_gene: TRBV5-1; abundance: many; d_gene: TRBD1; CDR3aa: CASSLETGEYGYTF; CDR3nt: TGCGCCAGCAGCCTGGAAACAGGGGAGTATGGCTACACCTTC
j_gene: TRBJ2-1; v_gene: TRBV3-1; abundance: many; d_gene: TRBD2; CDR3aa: CASSLPGGHNEQFF; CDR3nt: TGTGCCAGCAGCTTACCGGGGGGGCACAATGAGCAGTTCTTC
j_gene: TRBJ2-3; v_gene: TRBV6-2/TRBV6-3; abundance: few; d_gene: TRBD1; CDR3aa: CASSWIDRADTQYF; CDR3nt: TGTGCCAGCAGTTGGATCGACAGGGCAGATACGCAGTATTTT
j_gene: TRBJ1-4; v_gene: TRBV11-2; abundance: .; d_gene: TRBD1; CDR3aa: CASSLVGQGASNEKLFF; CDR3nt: TGTGCCAGCAGCTTAGTCGGCCAGGGGGCTTCTAATGAAAAACTGTTTTTT
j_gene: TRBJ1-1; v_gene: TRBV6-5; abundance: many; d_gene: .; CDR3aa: CASSRGYDGRAGGAFF; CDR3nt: TGTGCCAGCAGCCGTGGGTATGACGGCAGAGCGGGCGGAGCTTTCTTT
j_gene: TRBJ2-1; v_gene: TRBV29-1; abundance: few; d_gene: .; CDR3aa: CSATRDNEQFF; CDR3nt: TGCAGCGCCACCCGTGACAATGAGCAGTTCTTC